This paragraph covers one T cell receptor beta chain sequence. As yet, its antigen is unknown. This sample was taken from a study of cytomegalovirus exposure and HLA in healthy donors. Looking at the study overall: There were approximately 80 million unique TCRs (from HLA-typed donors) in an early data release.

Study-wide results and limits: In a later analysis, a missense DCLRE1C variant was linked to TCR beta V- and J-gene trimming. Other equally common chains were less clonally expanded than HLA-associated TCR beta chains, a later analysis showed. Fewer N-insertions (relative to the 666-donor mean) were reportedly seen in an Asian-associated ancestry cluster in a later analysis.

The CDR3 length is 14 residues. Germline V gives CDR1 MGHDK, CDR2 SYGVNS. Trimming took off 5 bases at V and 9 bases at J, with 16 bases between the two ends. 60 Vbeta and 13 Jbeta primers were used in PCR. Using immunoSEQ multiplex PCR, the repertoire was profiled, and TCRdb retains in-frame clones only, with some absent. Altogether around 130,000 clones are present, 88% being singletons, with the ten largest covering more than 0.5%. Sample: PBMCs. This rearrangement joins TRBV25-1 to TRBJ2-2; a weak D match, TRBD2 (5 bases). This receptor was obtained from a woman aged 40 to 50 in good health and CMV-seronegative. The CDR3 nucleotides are TGTGCCAGCAGTAAACCGGCGGGCCCCCGGGAGCTGTTTTTT. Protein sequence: CASSKPAGPRELFF.